These 14 T cell receptor beta chains were all obtained from the same sample, sequenced in a study of blood T cell repertoires in COVID-19. The method was immunoSEQ multiplex PCR; TCRdb's version includes in-frame clones alone and lacks a portion of them. The table includes fewer than 350,000 clones, roughly 87% detected once. Sequencing was performed on peripheral blood. The receptors shown here come from a man aged 18 to 30 with active or convalescent COVID-19.

This CDR3 is CASSASRNQPQHF. The CDR3 region has the DNA TGTGCCAGCAGTGCCTCTCGCAATCAGCCCCAGCATTTT. The V and J genes are TRBV2 and TRBJ1-5; D is unresolved. The germline V gene encodes CDR1 SNHLY and CDR2 FYNNEI. The ends were cut back, 4 bases at V and 2 bases at J, with 6 bases in the middle. CDR3 size: 13 residues. Together with reference TRBV2 and TRBJ1-5, the CDR3 gives the full variable domain: EPEVTQTPSHQVTQMGQEVILRCVPISNHLYFYWYRQILGQKVEFLVSFYNNEISEKSEIFDDQFSVERPDGSNFTLKIRSTKLEDSAMYFCASSASRNQPQHFGDGTRLSIL.

The rearrangement links TRBV10-2 to TRBJ1-3; no reliable D call. This CDR3 spans 13 amino acids. CDR1 is WSHSY, CDR2 SAAADI, per germline. Trimming took 7 bases from V and 0 from J, leaving 7 bases between them. For the CDR3, the DNA is TGCGCCAGCATGTCGAGCTCTGGAAACACCATATATTTT. Encoded protein: CASMSSSGNTIYF.

V is TRBV2 and J is TRBJ1-4, with 7 bases lining up with TRBD1. The V segment lost 6 bases and the J segment 6 bases; nucleotides outside the gene matches: 7. Germline V lookup: CDR1 SNHLY, CDR2 FYNNEI. CDR3 length: 14 amino acids. The CDR3 DNA follows: TGTGCCAGCAGGCGGGACAGTGTGGATGAAAAACTGTTTTTT. As protein: CASRRDSVDEKLFF.

The CDR3 sequence: CASRFQRGQGLIGELFF. For the CDR3, the DNA is TGTGCAAGTCGCTTCCAAAGAGGACAGGGGTTGATCGGGGAGCTGTTTTTT. The chain links TRBV12-2 to TRBJ2-2; TRBD1 reflects the table's D call only, with no check against the DNA. TRBV12-2 is classified as a pseudogene. This CDR3 region has 17 residues.

V usage is TRBV13 and J usage is TRBJ1-2; tentative D call: TRBD1 (6 bases). The CDR3 loop spans 16 amino acids. CDR1 is PRHDT and CDR2 is FYEKMQ in the germline V gene (reference sequence). Trimming pared 3 bases from V and 2 bases from J, leaving 16 bases between. The CDR3 DNA reads as TGTGCCAGCAGCTTGACGAGAGACAGGCCCAACTATGGCTACACCTTC. Translated: CASSLTRDRPNYGYTF.

V and J are TRBV12-5 and TRBJ1-2; 7 positions match TRBD1. Germline lookup yields CDR1 LGHNT and CDR2 FRNRAP. This CDR3 contains 14 residues. V shed 5 bases and J 2 bases; nucleotides not matched to a gene: 5. The chain's CDR3 is CASGPGQENYGYTF. The CDR3 DNA is TGTGCTAGTGGTCCAGGACAGGAGAACTATGGCTACACCTTC.

This rearrangement joins TRBV5-5 to TRBJ1-3, with D uncertain. V was shortened by 4 bases and J by 4 bases, with 15 bases between the two germline ends. The CDR3 extends over 15 amino acids. Germline CDR1 and CDR2: SGHKS and YYEKEE (reference sequence). The CDR3 reads CASSTWAMRGNTIYF. The CDR3 DNA is TGTGCCAGCAGCACGTGGGCCATGCGAGGAAACACCATATATTTT.

This rearrangement joins TRBV5-1 to TRBJ1-1; D is perhaps TRBD1 (5 bases). Germline CDR1 SGHRS, CDR2 YFSETQ. V lost 3 bases and J 9 bases, leaving 15 bases between the germline ends. The CDR3 contains 13 residues. This chain's CDR3 is CASSSQVTQQAFF. The CDR3 DNA reads as TGCGCCAGCAGCTCACAGGTGACCCAACAAGCTTTCTTT.

This chain joins TRBV5-4 and TRBJ2-3; 14 positions match TRBD2. V lost 5 bases, J lost 10 bases, and 6 bases stayed unmatched. The length of the CDR3 is 14 residues. From germline, CDR1 is SGHNT and CDR2 YYREEE (reference sequence). The CDR3 reads CASRTSGGALSQYF. As DNA, the CDR3 is TGTGCCAGCAGGACTAGCGGGGGGGCTCTCTCGCAGTATTTT.

The gene calls are TRBV5-4 and TRBJ2-1, with TRBD2 matching 9 bases. CDR1 is SGHNT and CDR2 is YYREEE in the germline V gene (reference sequence). Germline trimming cut 4 bases from V and 4 bases from J; bases unmatched to any gene: 9. The CDR3 sequence is 16 residues long. In nucleotides, the CDR3 is TGTGCCAGCAGCCCCTACTCGCGGGGGGGATACAATGAGCAGTTCTTC. Translated, it gives CASSPYSRGGYNEQFF.

This clone occurred once. The chain employs TRBV18 and TRBJ1-4; D unresolved. V lost 2 bases to trimming and J lost 0 bases, with 10 bases between them. Per germline, CDR1 KGHSH and CDR2 LQKENI. This CDR3 is 16 amino acids long. The CDR3 loop reads CASSPRHLATNEKLFF. CDR3 sequence (DNA): TGTGCCAGCTCACCAAGACACCTTGCAACTAATGAAAAACTGTTTTTT.

V gene TRBV11-2 combines with J gene TRBJ2-7, with 11 bases lining up with TRBD2. The V segment lost 6 bases and the J segment 2 bases; nucleotides outside the gene matches: 3. This CDR3 has 14 residues. CDR1 and CDR2 (germline): SGHAT, FQNNGV. CDR3 coding DNA: TGTGCCAGCAGGACACTAGCGGGGGCCTACGAGCAGTACTTC. As protein: CASRTLAGAYEQYF.

The chain couples TRBV29-1 to TRBJ2-5; 7 bases fit TRBD1. Germline CDR1 reads SQVTM; CDR2 reads ANQGSEA. This CDR3 region has 14 residues. The V segment lost 3 bases and the J segment 1 base; nucleotides outside the gene matches: 5. CDR3 protein: CSVEGTEVQETQYF. DNA of the CDR3: TGCAGCGTTGAGGGGACAGAGGTCCAAGAGACCCAGTACTTC.

The chain joins TRBV5-1 to TRBJ2-4; D not resolved. This CDR3 region has 14 residues. Trimming pared 0 bases from V and 0 bases from J, leaving 4 bases between. CDR1 is SGHRS and CDR2 is YFSETQ in the germline V gene. CDR3 loop: CASSLELAKNIQYF. The CDR3 nucleotides are TGCGCCAGCAGCTTGGAACTAGCCAAAAACATTCAGTACTTC. Full variable domain (outside the CDR3, taken from reference TRBV5-1 and TRBJ2-4): KAGVTQTPRYLIKTRGQQVTLSCSPISGHRSVSWYQQTPGQGLQFLFEYFSETQRNKGNFPGRFSGRQFSNSRSEMNVSTLELGDSALYLCASSLELAKNIQYFGAGTRLSVL.